The source of this TCR beta chain is a study of Graves' ophthalmopathy and Graves' hyperthyroidism. Study results and caveats: Most expanded clonotypes in thyroid above 0.001 frequency also showed up in blood.

At least ten counts were recorded for this clonotype. The antigen remains unidentified. Germline CDR1 is DFQATT and CDR2 is SNEGSKA (reference sequence). Trimming left V 1 base short and J 6 bases short, with 7 bases between. The CDR3 covers 13 residues. Transcripts of RNA were the source for amplifying TCR beta CDR3 regions. Investigators did first-round RT-PCR with HTBI primers, then second-round multiplex PCR. TCRdb ran MiXCR on the multiplex PCR reads and lists one entry per CDR3 protein. Among roughly 420,000 distinct CDR3 sequences listed, around 21% were seen once. The material sequenced was peripheral blood. The receptor was derived from a young woman with stable Graves' hyperthyroidism. The chain employs TRBV20-1 and TRBJ1-6; TRBD1 might be the D (5 bases). The CDR3 protein is CSARGDGNSPLHF. In DNA, the CDR3 is TGCAGTGCTAGAGGGGACGGTAATTCACCCCTCCACTTT.